The clone carrying this T cell receptor (beta chain) was counted ten times or more. The germline V gene has CDR1 LGHNA and CDR2 YNFKEQ. This CDR3 comprises 13 residues. V lost 4 bases and J lost 2, with 7 bases in between. A single record per CDR3 protein comes from TCRdb applying MiXCR to the 5' RACE reads. The sample contains hundreds of thousands of distinct CDR3 sequences, around a sixth of which appear only once. The data were taken from a study of identical twins. Separately, the same data were catalogued under a study of T cells expressing NK-cell markers. That publication notes: There were seven HCMV-seropositive donors and one seronegative donor among the eight sequenced.

Specimen: PBMCs. This receptor was identified in a woman younger than 30 in good health. The chain is built from TRBV4-2 and TRBJ2-3; D is perhaps TRBD2 (6 bases). The CDR3 DNA reads TGTGCCAGCAGCCGACTAGTCACAGATACGCAGTATTTT. It translates to CASSRLVTDTQYF.